A single sample gave rise to the 24 T cell receptor beta chains below, sequenced in a study of OX40 agonist ivuxolimab in advanced cancers. Repertoires were generated with immunoSEQ multiplex PCR, while TCRdb's copy carries only in-frame clones and drops some. The sample shows about 55,000 clones, about 86% of them seen only once. The specimen was CD4+ or CD8+ T cells sorted from blood, collected in a trial of the OX40 agonist ivuxolimab. Receptors originate from an adult with an advanced solid tumor such as melanoma, head and neck, liver or kidney cancer.

This chain uses TRBV7-8 with TRBJ1-2; 8 bases map to TRBD1. This CDR3 has 17 residues. The germline CDR1 and CDR2 sequences are SGHVS and FQNEAQ. J was trimmed by 2 bases and V by 5 bases; bases with no gene match: 13. CDR3 coding DNA: TGTGCCAGCAGCCCCAGTTATGAGGACAGGGTAAACTATGGCTACACCTTC. Its translation: CASSPSYEDRVNYGYTF.

The chain links TRBV9 to TRBJ2-2; possibly TRBD1 or TRBD2 for D (6 bases each). Trimming took off 0 bases at V and 2 bases at J, with 14 bases between the two ends. Germline loops: CDR1 SGDLS, CDR2 YYNGEE. The CDR3 extends over 17 amino acids. The CDR3 DNA reads as TGTGCCAGCAGCGTAGCTCGCGGGACAACTAACACCGGGGAGCTGTTTTTT. It encodes CASSVARGTTNTGELFF.

The chain is built from TRBV7-8 and TRBJ2-2, with D perhaps matching TRBD1 (6 bases). The germline CDR1 and CDR2 sequences are SGHVS and FQNEAQ. The CDR3 runs 15 residues. V lost 5 bases and J 4 bases, leaving 14 bases between the germline ends. This chain's CDR3 is CASSLPGHLTGELFF. DNA of the CDR3: TGTGCCAGCAGCCTGCCGGGACACCTCACCGGGGAGCTGTTTTTT.

The V call is TRBV7-9, the J call TRBJ1-5, with D tentatively TRBD1 (5 bases). V was clipped by 1 base and J by 5 bases, with 12 bases between them. This CDR3 spans 15 amino acids. CDR1 is SEHNR and CDR2 is FQNEAQ in the germline V gene (reference sequence). This CDR3 is CASSLDSGSHQPQHF. DNA for the CDR3: TGTGCCAGCAGCTTAGATTCAGGGTCACATCAGCCCCAGCATTTT.

The chain combines TRBV7-9 with TRBJ2-7, with 7 bases aligning to TRBD1. The CDR3 has 15 amino acids. The germline gives CDR1 SEHNR, CDR2 FQNEAQ (reference sequence). The V and J ends lost 1 base and 6 bases, in that order; junction bases with no gene match: 9. This CDR3 reads CASSLDKGALCEQYF. The CDR3 region has the DNA TGTGCCAGCAGCTTAGATAAGGGGGCCCTGTGCGAGCAGTACTTC.

To note about this clone: An end of the junction does not agree with germline; a read error may underlie this. The rearrangement uses TRBV7-7 and TRBJ2-7; D gene ambiguous. The CDR3 totals 14 residues. CDR1 SSHAT and CDR2 FNYEAQ come from the germline V gene (reference sequence). This CDR3 is CASSFSDGSHEQYF. Here the CDR3 DNA reads TGTGCTAGCAGCTTTTCCGACGGAAGCCACGAGCAGTACTTC.

This clone showed up just once. This chain uses TRBV6-6 with TRBJ1-1; no reliable D call. The CDR3 sequence is 13 residues long. Trimming removed 2 bases at V and 1 base at J, with 5 bases between. Per the germline V gene, CDR1 is MNHNY and CDR2 is SVGAGI (reference sequence). The CDR3 spells CASSYGQNTEAFF. CDR3 in DNA: TGTGCCAGCAGTTACGGGCAGAACACTGAAGCTTTCTTT.

The chain combines TRBV5-1 with TRBJ2-1; D is perhaps TRBD2 (5 bases). CDR3 size: 13 residues. The V gene's germline CDR1 is SGHRS and CDR2 YFSETQ. The V end was cut by 0 bases, the J end by 10 bases, with 11 bases between. CDR3 sequence (DNA): TGCGCCAGCAGCTTGGATCTAGCAAACGAGCAGTTCTTC. Its protein product is CASSLDLANEQFF. Combining the CDR3 with reference TRBV5-1 and TRBJ2-1 gives the whole variable domain KAGVTQTPRYLIKTRGQQVTLSCSPISGHRSVSWYQQTPGQGLQFLFEYFSETQRNKGNFPGRFSGRQFSNSRSEMNVSTLELGDSALYLCASSLDLANEQFFGPGTRLTVL.

The rearrangement links TRBV7-9 to TRBJ1-1; 8 bases align to TRBD1. With 2 bases clipped from V and 1 base from J, the junction kept 6 bases outside the gene matches. The germline V gene has CDR1 SEHNR and CDR2 FQNEAQ (reference sequence). The CDR3 is 16 amino acids. The CDR3 reads CASSLRGTGQNTEAFF. The CDR3 DNA sequence: TGTGCCAGCAGCTTAAGGGGGACAGGCCAGAACACTGAAGCTTTCTTT.

V gene TRBV28 combines with J gene TRBJ2-7; 8 bases are shared with TRBD2. The V gene's germline CDR1 is MDHEN and CDR2 SYDVKM. The CDR3 sequence is 16 residues long. The trim removed 7 bases at V and 1 base at J, leaving 12 bases unmatched. The CDR3 loop reads CASISYREGGSYEQYF. In nucleotides, the CDR3 is TGTGCCAGCATCTCCTATCGGGAGGGGGGTTCCTACGAGCAGTACTTC.

A note on this clone: Different DNA sequences within this sample yield the same CDR3. The chain links TRBV9 to TRBJ2-7; D ambiguous. CDR1 SGDLS and CDR2 YYNGEE come from the germline V gene. This CDR3 comprises 14 residues. The V gene lost 0 bases and the J gene lost 3 bases, with 10 bases spanning the gap. The CDR3 loop reads CASSVEGSYYEQYF. The CDR3 bases are TGTGCCAGCAGCGTAGAGGGCAGTTACTACGAGCAGTACTTC.

The chain joins TRBV7-3 to TRBJ1-1; weak D call: TRBD1 (6 bases). The germline V gene encodes CDR1 SGHTA and CDR2 FQGTGA. Trimming left V 2 bases short and J 5 bases short, with 9 bases between. The CDR3 is 13 amino acids. The CDR3 DNA sequence: TGTGCCAGCAGCTTATGGGGGCGGACTGAAGCTTTCTTT. Its protein is CASSLWGRTEAFF.

The DNA of the CDR3 is TGTGCCAGCAGCACGGGACAGACTTACTACGAGCAGTACTTC. As protein: CASSTGQTYYEQYF. This rearrangement joins TRBV5-6 to TRBJ2-7; 7 bases are shared with TRBD1. The CDR3 has 14 amino acids. Germline V gene data show CDR1 as SGHDT and CDR2 as YYEEEE. V trimming: 4 bases; J trimming: 3 bases; junction bases outside the gene matches: 7.

This clone was found once. This rearrangement joins TRBV27 to TRBJ1-6, with TRBD1 matching over 7 bases. Germline V gene lookup returns CDR1 MNHEY and CDR2 SMNVEV (reference sequence). The length of the CDR3 is 18 residues. The J segment lost 0 bases and the V segment lost 4 bases, leaving 9 bases of the junction unmatched. The CDR3 reads CASSSSQDRSSYNSPLHF. CDR3 bases: TGTGCCAGCAGTTCATCCCAGGACAGGAGCTCCTATAATTCACCCCTCCACTTT.

The J gene is TRBJ1-4, the V gene TRBV6-5; 10 positions match TRBD1. This CDR3 is 15 amino acids long. The trim removed 6 bases at V and 8 bases at J, leaving 9 bases unmatched. Looked up from germline, CDR1 is MNHEY and CDR2 is SVGAGI. In DNA, the CDR3 is TGTGCCAGCAGGCCAAGACAGGGGGCTTACGAAAAACTGTTTTTT. This codes for CASRPRQGAYEKLFF.

The chain joins TRBV5-1 to TRBJ2-1; tentatively, D is TRBD2 (5 bases). Trimming stripped 0 bases from V and 8 bases from J, with 15 bases between. This CDR3 contains 15 residues. Germline V gene lookup returns CDR1 SGHRS and CDR2 YFSETQ. This chain's CDR3 is CASSLVSSEVYEQFF. DNA of the CDR3: TGCGCCAGCAGCTTGGTGAGCTCGGAGGTTTATGAGCAGTTCTTC.

The chain combines TRBV5-6 with TRBJ2-5; D uncertain. The assigned J gene may be wrong: the sequence end matches TRBJ2-7 better. CDR3 length equals 14 residues. The germline V gene has CDR1 SGHDT and CDR2 YYEEEE. CDR3 protein: CASSLVSSTYEQYF. CDR3 bases: TGTGCCAGCAGCTTGGTGTCATCCACCTACGAGCAGTACTTC.

This chain uses TRBV5-5 with TRBJ2-7; D unresolved. The CDR3 loop spans 11 amino acids. The V gene's germline CDR1 is SGHKS and CDR2 YYEKEE (reference sequence). V was clipped by 4 bases and J by 2 bases, with 4 bases between them. CDR3 DNA: TGTGCCAGCAGCACCACCTACGAGCAGTACTTC. It encodes CASSTTYEQYF.

This clone was detected only once. The chain uses TRBV7-2 and TRBJ2-7; maybe TRBD2 (5 bases). Germline-derived CDR1 and CDR2 are SGHTA and FQGNSA. V was pared by 5 bases and J by 1 base, with 12 bases between. CDR3 length: 14 residues. The CDR3 sequence: CASSPGGESYEQYF. In DNA, the CDR3 is TGTGCCAGCAGCCCGGGTGGGGAGTCCTACGAGCAGTACTTC.

This rearrangement joins TRBV29-1 to TRBJ2-7, with TRBD1 matching over 8 bases. There are 15 residues in the CDR3. The trim removed 1 base at V and 2 bases at J, leaving 7 bases unmatched. Germline loops: CDR1 SQVTM, CDR2 ANQGSEA. CDR3 sequence (DNA): TGCAGCGTTGAAGTCGAGACAGGGGTCCCCTACGAGCAGTACTTC. Its protein is CSVEVETGVPYEQYF.

V gene TRBV19 combines with J gene TRBJ1-4, with D perhaps TRBD1 (5 bases). V lost 9 bases, J lost 3 bases, and 14 bases lay in between. From germline, CDR1 is LNHDA and CDR2 SQIVND (reference sequence). The CDR3 covers 14 residues. CDR3: CASYGGLANEKLFF. The CDR3 DNA sequence: TGTGCCAGCTACGGGGGACTCGCTAATGAAAAACTGTTTTTT.

The rearrangement joins TRBV19 to TRBJ1-1, with TRBD1 matching 7 bases. The germline CDR1 and CDR2 sequences are LNHDA and SQIVND (reference sequence). V gave up 3 bases and J gave up 1 base; unmatched junction bases: 5. The CDR3 length is 15 residues. CDR3 amino acids: CASSIYRGENTEAFF. The CDR3 DNA is TGTGCCAGTAGTATCTACAGGGGAGAGAACACTGAAGCTTTCTTT.

The chain combines TRBV15 with TRBJ1-5; 12 nucleotides align to TRBD1. The CDR3 is made up of 18 amino acids. Germline trimming cut 0 bases from V and 8 bases from J; bases unmatched to any gene: 11. Germline V gene lookup returns CDR1 LNHNV and CDR2 YYDKDF (reference sequence). The CDR3 nucleotides are TGTGCCACCAGCAGAGATCCCCAGGGACAGGGGGCTTTAGAGCCCCAGCATTTT. The encoded protein is CATSRDPQGQGALEPQHF.

The rearrangement joins TRBV7-9 to TRBJ1-1; 8 bases line up with TRBD1. This CDR3 contains 13 residues. The germline gives CDR1 SEHNR, CDR2 FQNEAQ (reference sequence). With 5 bases clipped from V and 5 bases from J, the junction kept 4 bases outside the gene matches. DNA for the CDR3: TGTGCCAGCAGCCCATGGACAGGGACTGAAGCTTTCTTT. It specifies CASSPWTGTEAFF.